One and the same sample provided the 9 T cell receptor beta chains below, sequenced in a study of control samples from healthy donors and cancer patients. Clones were sequenced by immunoSEQ multiplex PCR, and TCRdb holds only the in-frame ones, with some missing. The sample lists tens of thousands of clones, roughly 80% occurring once. The specimen was PBMCs. These receptors were obtained from a man between 65 and 85 years old with lung cancer.

The chain is built from TRBV6-4 and TRBJ1-5; D is perhaps TRBD1 (5 bases). The CDR3 has 13 residues. Trimming took 6 bases from V and 7 from J, leaving 13 bases between them. Germline V gives CDR1 MRHNA, CDR2 SNTAGT. CDR3 DNA sequence: TGTGCCAGCAGCGCAACAGGTAACCAGCCCCAGCATTTT. It encodes CASSATGNQPQHF.

This chain connects TRBV6-5 to TRBJ1-6, with D uncertain. V was trimmed by 9 bases and J by 3 bases, leaving 15 bases between them. Germline CDR1 is MNHEY and CDR2 is SVGAGI. The CDR3 is 15 residues long. CDR3 DNA: TGTGCCAGTTTCTCGGCGTCATTCTATAATTCACCCCTCCACTTT. Protein: CASFSASFYNSPLHF.

The CDR3 DNA reads TGCGCCAGCAGCCTCGGGGGGATGAACACTGAAGCTTTCTTT. The encoded protein is CASSLGGMNTEAFF. The rearrangement uses TRBV4-3 and TRBJ1-1; the D gene is possibly TRBD1 (5 bases). The V and J ends lost 4 bases and 0 bases respectively, with 9 bases between them. Germline V gene data show CDR1 as LGHNA and CDR2 as YSLEER. The CDR3 has 14 amino acids.

The chain employs TRBV7-2 and TRBJ2-1; the D gene is possibly TRBD1 (7 bases). The CDR3 is 16 amino acids. The germline V gene encodes CDR1 SGHTA and CDR2 FQGNSA. Trimming took 1 base from V and 7 from J, leaving 17 bases between them. The CDR3 DNA follows: TGTGCCAGCAGCTTAGGGACCTTACAGGGGAGGAATGAGCAGTTCTTC. Amino acids: CASSLGTLQGRNEQFF.

V and J are TRBV7-3 and TRBJ1-1; TRBD1 matches 7 bases. Germline loops: CDR1 SGHTA, CDR2 FQGTGA. V shed 5 bases and J 3 bases; nucleotides not matched to a gene: 9. The CDR3 totals 15 residues. CDR3 bases: TGTGCCAGCAGCCCCGACCCCGACAGGGACACTGAAGCTTTCTTT. As protein: CASSPDPDRDTEAFF.

The chain couples TRBV14 to TRBJ2-1; the D gene is possibly TRBD1 (5 bases). The ends were cut back, 1 base at V and 7 bases at J, with 11 bases in the middle. The germline CDR1 and CDR2 sequences are SGHDN and FVKESK. CDR3 length equals 14 residues. CDR3 protein: CASSQVAGINEQFF. The CDR3 nucleotides are TGTGCCAGCAGCCAAGTGGCAGGGATTAATGAGCAGTTCTTC.

The chain combines TRBV7-9 with TRBJ2-5; 8 bases are shared with TRBD2. Trimming cost V 5 bases and J 5 bases; bases outside gene matches: 7. CDR3 length: 14 residues. Per germline, CDR1 SEHNR and CDR2 FQNEAQ (reference sequence). The CDR3 DNA sequence: TGTGCCAGCAGCCAACGGGGGGGCCAGGAGACCCAGTACTTC. The encoded protein is CASSQRGGQETQYF.

The chain uses TRBV5-1 and TRBJ2-7; no clear D gene. CDR3 length: 12 residues. The V end was cut by 2 bases, the J end by 9 bases, with 12 bases between. Germline CDR1 and CDR2: SGHRS and YFSETQ. The CDR3 protein is CASSFVSGGQYF. Here the CDR3 DNA reads TGCGCCAGCAGCTTTGTTTCGGGTGGGCAGTACTTC.

The rearrangement joins TRBV11-3 to TRBJ2-1; either TRBD1 or TRBD2 may supply D (5 bases each). This CDR3 is 12 amino acids long. V shed 5 bases and J shed 10 bases, with 12 bases lying between them. CDR1 SGHNT and CDR2 YENEEA come from the germline V gene. Written as DNA, the CDR3 is TGTGCCAGCAGCCGGCAGGGACGCGAGCAGTTCTTC. Protein: CASSRQGREQFF. The full variable domain, its missing parts supplied by reference TRBV11-3 and TRBJ2-1, is EAGVVQSPRYKIIEKKQPVAFWCNPISGHNTLYWYLQNLGQGPELLIRYENEEAVDDSQLPKDRFSAERLKGVDSTLKIQPAELGDSAVYLCASSRQGREQFFGPGTRLTVL.